This paragraph covers one T cell receptor beta chain sequence. Method: immunoSEQ multiplex PCR; TCRdb's copy keeps in-frame clones and lacks some. The repertoire holds 26,000 or so clones, with 85% to 95% as singletons. The entry originates in a study of T cell changes during pregnancy in multiple sclerosis. Germline V gene sequence: CDR1 LNHDA, CDR2 SQIVND (reference sequence). This CDR3 has 15 residues. Trimming removed 7 bases from V and 0 bases from J; junction bases left unmatched: 4. This TCR derives from a female donor with multiple sclerosis, enrolled in a pregnancy study. Sequenced here: CD8+ T cells from peripheral blood mononuclear cells, sampled before pregnancy. This sequence joins TRBV19 and TRBJ2-1; 9 bases are a match to TRBD2. The CDR3 DNA reads TGTGCCAGTAAGAGTAGCGGGAGCTCCTACAATGAGCAGTTCTTC. It is translated as CASKSSGSSYNEQFF.